This TCR beta chain was identified during a study of shared clonotypes between healthy human individuals. At the level of the study: CD4 naive and CD4 memory each took three plates per donor, while CD8 naive took two and CD8 memory one.

In the naive CD8 group, cells lacked CD45RO and were positively selected for CCR7, so terminally differentiated effector memory CD45RA+ cells were left out. V lost 6 bases, J lost 5 bases, and 9 bases lay in between. In germline, CDR1 is SGHVS, CDR2 FQNEAQ. This CDR3 has 12 residues. Profiled with immunoSEQ multiplex PCR; TCRdb holds only in-frame clones, not every one. Altogether around 1.9 million clones are present, just over 90% being singletons, with the ten largest covering around 1.7%. The J gene is TRBJ2-3, the V gene TRBV7-8; no reliable D call. This receptor was identified in a man aged 18 to 35 in good health. Some clones in this sample may be carry-over from other donors' samples. The sample was naive CD8+ T cells from PBMCs. The CDR3 bases are TGTGCCAGCAGTAACAGCTTAGATACGCAGTATTTT. Amino acid sequence: CASSNSLDTQYF.